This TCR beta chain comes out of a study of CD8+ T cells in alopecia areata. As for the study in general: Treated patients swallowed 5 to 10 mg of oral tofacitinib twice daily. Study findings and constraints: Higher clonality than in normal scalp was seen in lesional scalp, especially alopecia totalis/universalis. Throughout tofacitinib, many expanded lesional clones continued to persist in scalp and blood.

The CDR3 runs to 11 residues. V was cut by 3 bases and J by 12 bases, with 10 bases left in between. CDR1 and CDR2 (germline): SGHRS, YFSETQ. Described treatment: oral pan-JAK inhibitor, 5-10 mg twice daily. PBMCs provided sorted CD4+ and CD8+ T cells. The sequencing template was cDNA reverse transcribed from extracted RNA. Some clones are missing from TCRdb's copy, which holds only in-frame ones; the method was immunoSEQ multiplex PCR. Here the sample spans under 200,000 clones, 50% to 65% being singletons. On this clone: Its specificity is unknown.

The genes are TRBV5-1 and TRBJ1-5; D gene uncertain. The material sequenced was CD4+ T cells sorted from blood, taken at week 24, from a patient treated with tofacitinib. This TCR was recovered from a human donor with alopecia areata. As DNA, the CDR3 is TGCGCCAGCAGCTCAGAAGCGGACCAGCATTTT. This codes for CASSSEADQHF.